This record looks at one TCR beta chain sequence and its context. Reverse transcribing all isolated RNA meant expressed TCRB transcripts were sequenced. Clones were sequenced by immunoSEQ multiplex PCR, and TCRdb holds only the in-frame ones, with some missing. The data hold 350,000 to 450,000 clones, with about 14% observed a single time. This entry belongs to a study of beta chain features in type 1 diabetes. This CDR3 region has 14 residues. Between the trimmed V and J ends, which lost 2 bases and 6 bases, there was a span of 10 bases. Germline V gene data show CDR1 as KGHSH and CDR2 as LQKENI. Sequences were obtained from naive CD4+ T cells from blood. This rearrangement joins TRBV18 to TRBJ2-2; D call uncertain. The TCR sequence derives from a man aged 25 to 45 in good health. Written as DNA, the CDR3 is TGTGCCAGCTCACCAAGGGCGGAAGCCGGGGAGCTGTTTTTT. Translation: CASSPRAEAGELFF.